The subject of this entry is one T cell receptor (beta chain). The record originates from a study of Ad26.COV2.S vaccination and SARS-CoV-2 variants. Germline V gene lookup returns CDR1 ENHRY and CDR2 SYGVKD. Trimming removed 6 bases at V and 5 bases at J, with 8 bases between. The CDR3 runs 12 residues. Sequencing used immunoSEQ multiplex PCR; TCRdb keeps in-frame clones, though not all of them. The sample carries some 39,000 clones, around 83% recorded once. The source of this sequence is a human donor who had recovered from COVID-19. V is TRBV10-3 and J is TRBJ2-1, with D unresolved. The source material was peripheral blood, sampled after recovery from COVID-19. CDR3 nucleotide sequence: TGTGCCATCAGGGGCCTAGACAATGAGCAGTTCTTC. This sequence encodes CAIRGLDNEQFF.